This TCR beta chain emerged from a study of monozygotic twins with inflammatory bowel disease. The CDR3 runs to 12 residues. Germline CDR1 and CDR2: SQVTM and ANQGSEA. TCRdb reprocessed the 5' RACE reads and keeps a single row for each CDR3 protein, giving no DNA. This listing includes 200,000 to 250,000 distinct CDR3 sequences. The chain couples TRBV29-1 to TRBJ2-1; with no DNA, the TCRdb D assignment of TRBD1 cannot be verified. The TCR sequence derives from a human donor with ulcerative colitis or Crohn's disease, or a healthy co-twin of an affected twin (not recorded which). Sequences were obtained from blood. The CDR3: CSVYMGANEQFF.